The 14 T cell receptor beta chains reported below all come from one sample, sequenced in a study of T cells after yellow fever vaccination. A single record per CDR3 protein comes from TCRdb applying MiXCR to the 5' RACE reads. The data show about 510,000 distinct CDR3 sequences, just over 20% seen once. Sequenced material: PBMCs, taken less than 25 days after the first yellow fever vaccination. Receptor source: a man aged 18 to 35 who received the YFV17D yellow fever vaccine.

The chain combines TRBV29-1 with TRBJ2-5, with D unresolved. Germline loops: CDR1 SQVTM, CDR2 ANQGSEA. The CDR3 length is 13 residues. Trimming removed 3 bases from V and 1 base from J, with 9 bases in between. The CDR3 coding sequence is TGCAGCGTTGAGCCTAAGGGCCAAGAGACCCAGTACTTC. Amino acid sequence: CSVEPKGQETQYF. Full variable domain (outside the CDR3, taken from reference TRBV29-1 and TRBJ2-5): SAVISQKPSRDICQRGTSLTIQCQVDSQVTMMFWYRQQPGQSLTLIATANQGSEATYESGFVIDKFPISRPNLTFSTLTVSNMSPEDSSIYLCSVEPKGQETQYFGPGTRLLVL.

This clonotype was seen more than once but under ten times. This sequence joins TRBV18 and TRBJ1-2; 7 bases agree with TRBD1. Germline trimming cut 0 bases from V and 6 bases from J; bases unmatched to any gene: 13. The CDR3 consists of 17 residues. Per germline, CDR1 KGHSH and CDR2 LQKENI. The CDR3 sequence is CASSPPNRGTVLHGYTF. CDR3 in DNA: TGTGCCAGCTCACCACCGAACAGGGGTACCGTACTGCATGGCTACACCTTC.

This rearrangement joins TRBV10-3 to TRBJ2-7, with D possibly being TRBD1 (6 bases). The V end was cut by 8 bases, the J end by 3 bases, with 14 bases between. Looked up from germline, CDR1 is ENHRY and CDR2 is SYGVKD. The CDR3 covers 13 residues. The CDR3 region has the DNA TGTGCCATCCGTCAGGACAGTAGCTACGAGCAGTACGTC. Amino acids: CAIRQDSSYEQYV.

The chain is built from TRBV10-3 and TRBJ2-1; 10 nucleotides agree with TRBD1. V lost 6 bases and J lost 8; bases outside the gene matches: 4. The length of the CDR3 is 13 residues. Germline V gives CDR1 ENHRY, CDR2 SYGVKD. Here the CDR3 DNA reads TGTGCCATCAGCGGACAGGGGGGCGATGAGCAGTTCTTC. Protein: CAISGQGGDEQFF.

J is TRBJ2-3 and V is TRBV7-2; TRBD1 agrees at 11 bases. After removal of 6 bases from V and 6 bases from J, the junction contained 2 bases not matched to a gene. Germline V gene sequence: CDR1 SGHTA, CDR2 FQGNSA. This CDR3 contains 13 residues. CDR3 DNA sequence: TGTGCCAGCAGTCGGGACAGGGGGGATACGCAGTATTTT. It specifies CASSRDRGDTQYF.

The J gene is TRBJ2-3, the V gene TRBV29-1; no clear D gene. Germline-derived CDR1 and CDR2 are SQVTM and ANQGSEA. This CDR3 contains 15 residues. The V gene lost 4 bases and the J gene lost 0 bases, with 14 bases spanning the gap. DNA for the CDR3: TGCAGCGTTGCCCTCGGGCTCCTCAGCACAGATACGCAGTATTTT. Its translation is CSVALGLLSTDTQYF.

This clonotype has only a few counts. The chain employs TRBV2 and TRBJ1-3; D is unclear. V was trimmed by 5 bases and J by 4 bases, leaving 3 bases between them. Germline V gene sequence: CDR1 SNHLY, CDR2 FYNNEI. The CDR3 totals 11 residues. The CDR3 nucleotides read TGTGCCAGCAGTATCGGAAACACCATATATTTT. Translated: CASSIGNTIYF. The variable domain in full, completed from reference TRBV2 and TRBJ1-3, reads EPEVTQTPSHQVTQMGQEVILRCVPISNHLYFYWYRQILGQKVEFLVSFYNNEISEKSEIFDDQFSVERPDGSNFTLKIRSTKLEDSAMYFCASSIGNTIYFGEGSWLTVV.

This clonotype turned up a few times. This rearrangement joins TRBV7-2 to TRBJ2-4, with 10 bases that match TRBD2. Germline V CDR1 and CDR2: SGHTA, FQGNSA. J gave up 3 bases and V 4 bases, and 9 bases lay outside the gene matches. CDR3 size: 17 residues. The DNA for the CDR3 is TGTGCCAGCAGCTCAATGCTAGCGGGGGTGGGCAAAAACATTCAGTACTTC. It encodes CASSSMLAGVGKNIQYF.

This clonotype came up a few times. The V call is TRBV9, the J call TRBJ2-2, with 8 bases fitting TRBD1. V dropped 5 bases and J dropped 1; count of bases not matched to a gene: 7. In germline, CDR1 is SGDLS, CDR2 YYNGEE. The CDR3 extends over 16 amino acids. The DNA for the CDR3 is TGTGCCAGCAGTGACCATGGACAGGGGAACACCGGGGAGCTGTTTTTT. Amino acids: CASSDHGQGNTGELFF.

This clonotype came up a few times. This rearrangement joins TRBV7-9 to TRBJ2-2; D is undetermined. The CDR3 covers 16 residues. The V and J ends lost 2 bases and 0 bases respectively, with 10 bases between them. Per the germline V gene, CDR1 is SEHNR and CDR2 is FQNEAQ (reference sequence). CDR3 in DNA: TGTGCCAGCAGCTTACTGGCCGTTTCGAACACCGGGGAGCTGTTTTTT. It yields the protein CASSLLAVSNTGELFF.

The rearrangement uses TRBV9 and TRBJ2-3; 9 nucleotides align to TRBD2. V trimming: 6 bases; J trimming: 2 bases; junction bases outside the gene matches: 7. From germline, CDR1 is SGDLS and CDR2 YYNGEE. This CDR3 has 15 amino acids. The CDR3 here is CASKAGGPSTDTQYF. In DNA, the CDR3 is TGTGCCAGCAAGGCGGGGGGGCCCTCCACAGATACGCAGTATTTT.

CDR3 residues: CASSLGDYSSYNSPLHF. CDR3 in DNA: TGCGCCAGCAGCTTGGGCGACTATAGCTCCTATAATTCACCCCTCCACTTT. This chain connects TRBV5-1 to TRBJ1-6; the D is unclear. Trimming shortened V by 0 bases and J by 0 bases, and 10 bases separated the two germline ends. This CDR3 region has 17 residues. Germline values: CDR1 SGHRS, CDR2 YFSETQ.

The sample holds a few counts of this clonotype. The chain carries TRBV6-4 and TRBJ2-1; weak D call: TRBD1 (6 bases). CDR3 length: 15 amino acids. With 2 bases removed from V and 4 bases from J, the gap between germline ends came to 12 bases. CDR1 is MRHNA and CDR2 is SNTAGT in the germline V gene. CDR3 sequence: CASSDGRGPYNEQFF. Written as DNA, the CDR3 is TGTGCCAGCAGTGACGGCAGGGGACCTTACAATGAGCAGTTCTTC.

This clonotype was seen at least ten times. The chain is built from TRBV19 and TRBJ1-2, with 7 nucleotides matching TRBD1. CDR3 size: 14 residues. Unmatched junction bases numbered 10, after V lost 5 bases and J lost 7 bases. Germline CDR1 reads LNHDA; CDR2 reads SQIVND (reference sequence). This CDR3 reads CASSVTGSPPGYTF. CDR3 DNA sequence: TGTGCCAGTAGTGTGACAGGGAGTCCTCCTGGCTACACCTTC. The whole variable domain, filled in from reference TRBV19 and TRBJ1-2, reads DGGITQSPKYLFRKEGQNVTLSCEQNLNHDAMYWYRQDPGQGLRLIYYSQIVNDFQKGDIAEGYSVSREKKESFPLTVTSAQKNPTAFYLCASSVTGSPPGYTFGSGTRLTVV.